This record looks at one T cell receptor (beta chain) sequence and its context. Its antigen is not identified. This entry belongs to a study of T cell responses to AZD1222 COVID-19 vaccine. The germline gives CDR1 SGDLS, CDR2 YYNGEE. V was shortened by 1 base and J by 6 bases, with 14 bases between the two germline ends. The CDR3 is 14 residues long. Some clones are missing from TCRdb's copy, which holds only in-frame ones; the method was immunoSEQ multiplex PCR. This table has around 100,000 clones, more than 75% appearing once. General observations from the study: Sampled repertoires all dated from after the peak T cell response. The study identified only five to seven AZD1222 recipients as seropositive at baseline. Spike was spanned by vaccine-associated CD4 TCRs, with dominance at 160-218 and 743-854. Spike-specific TCR breadth and depth were elevated following two AZD1222 doses.

The receptor comes from an adult in good health. The material sequenced was peripheral blood, taken on day 0 of AZD1222 vaccination. The chain links TRBV9 to TRBJ2-7, with D possibly matching TRBD2 (6 bases). CDR3 DNA sequence: TGTGCCAGCAGCGTATCCGGGGGTAGTCTCGAGCAGTACTTC. Its translation: CASSVSGGSLEQYF.